The present entry profiles one TCR beta chain with its context. The data stem from a study of CDR3 diversity in severe acne. CDR3 length equals 14 residues. Germline trimming cut 5 bases from V and 4 bases from J; bases unmatched to any gene: 3. The V gene's germline CDR1 is SGHTA and CDR2 FQGNSA. In TCRdb, the PCR reads were re-called with MiXCR into one record per CDR3 protein. The repertoire consists of about 93,000 distinct CDR3 sequences, with about 52% occurring once and the leading ten covering around 10%. The chain is built from TRBV7-2 and TRBJ2-2; 8 bases line up with TRBD2. The receptor's source is a male donor in good health, serving as a control. The sequencing input was blood. CDR3 residues: CASSPLAVTGELFF. The CDR3 DNA reads TGTGCCAGCAGCCCACTAGCGGTCACCGGGGAGCTGTTTTTT.